Sequencing of this T cell receptor beta chain was carried out in a study of blood T cell repertoires in COVID-19. Whole-study context: T cells, B-cell-depleted T cells, or PBMCs provided the cDNA or gDNA that served as material.

CDR3 size: 12 residues. V gave up 5 bases and J gave up 7 bases; unmatched junction bases: 4. CDR1 is MNHEY and CDR2 is SVGAGI in the germline V gene. The data were produced by immunoSEQ multiplex PCR, yet TCRdb's version contains in-frame clones alone and is incomplete. The table lists 100,000 to 120,000 clones, 84% of them singletons. This chain connects TRBV6-5 to TRBJ1-1, with 7 bases aligning to TRBD1. Input material: peripheral blood. The receptor was isolated from a woman in her thirties or forties with acute or convalescent COVID-19. The CDR3 nucleotides are TGTGCCAGCAGTCCGGGACAGTTTGAAGCTTTCTTT. This translates into CASSPGQFEAFF.